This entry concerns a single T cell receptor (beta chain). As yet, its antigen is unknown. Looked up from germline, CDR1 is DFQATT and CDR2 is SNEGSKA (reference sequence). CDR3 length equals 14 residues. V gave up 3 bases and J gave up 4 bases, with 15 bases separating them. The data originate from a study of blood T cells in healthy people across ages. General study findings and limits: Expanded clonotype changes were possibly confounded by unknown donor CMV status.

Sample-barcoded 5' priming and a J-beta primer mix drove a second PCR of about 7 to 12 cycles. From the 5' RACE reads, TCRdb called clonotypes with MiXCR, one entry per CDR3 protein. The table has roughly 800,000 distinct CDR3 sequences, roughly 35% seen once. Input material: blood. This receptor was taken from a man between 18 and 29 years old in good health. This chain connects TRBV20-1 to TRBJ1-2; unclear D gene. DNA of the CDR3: TGCAGTGCTAGTCAAGGGCACCCGAGCTATGGCTACACCTTC. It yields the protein CSASQGHPSYGYTF.